This T cell receptor (beta chain) was observed in a study of blood T cell repertoires in COVID-19. The authors' processing: From reference gene primer amplification, estimates of nucleated cell counts were derived. Sequencing used immunoSEQ multiplex PCR; TCRdb keeps in-frame clones, though not all of them. V and J calls plus clone size are reproduced from that table; the DNA served to infer D and trimming. Of under 250,000 clones in the sample, under 90% were seen once. This CDR3 is built from 15 residues. Germline values: CDR1 SGHNT, CDR2 YYREEE (reference sequence). The V end was cut by 0 bases, the J end by 4 bases, with 13 bases between.

This clonotype was sampled from a woman older than 75 with acute or convalescent COVID-19. This chain connects TRBV5-4 to TRBJ1-2; no firm D call. The sequenced sample consisted of peripheral blood. CDR3 region: CASSLVSVPPYGYTF. The CDR3 nucleotides read TGTGCCAGCAGCTTGGTTTCGGTCCCCCCCTATGGCTACACCTTC.